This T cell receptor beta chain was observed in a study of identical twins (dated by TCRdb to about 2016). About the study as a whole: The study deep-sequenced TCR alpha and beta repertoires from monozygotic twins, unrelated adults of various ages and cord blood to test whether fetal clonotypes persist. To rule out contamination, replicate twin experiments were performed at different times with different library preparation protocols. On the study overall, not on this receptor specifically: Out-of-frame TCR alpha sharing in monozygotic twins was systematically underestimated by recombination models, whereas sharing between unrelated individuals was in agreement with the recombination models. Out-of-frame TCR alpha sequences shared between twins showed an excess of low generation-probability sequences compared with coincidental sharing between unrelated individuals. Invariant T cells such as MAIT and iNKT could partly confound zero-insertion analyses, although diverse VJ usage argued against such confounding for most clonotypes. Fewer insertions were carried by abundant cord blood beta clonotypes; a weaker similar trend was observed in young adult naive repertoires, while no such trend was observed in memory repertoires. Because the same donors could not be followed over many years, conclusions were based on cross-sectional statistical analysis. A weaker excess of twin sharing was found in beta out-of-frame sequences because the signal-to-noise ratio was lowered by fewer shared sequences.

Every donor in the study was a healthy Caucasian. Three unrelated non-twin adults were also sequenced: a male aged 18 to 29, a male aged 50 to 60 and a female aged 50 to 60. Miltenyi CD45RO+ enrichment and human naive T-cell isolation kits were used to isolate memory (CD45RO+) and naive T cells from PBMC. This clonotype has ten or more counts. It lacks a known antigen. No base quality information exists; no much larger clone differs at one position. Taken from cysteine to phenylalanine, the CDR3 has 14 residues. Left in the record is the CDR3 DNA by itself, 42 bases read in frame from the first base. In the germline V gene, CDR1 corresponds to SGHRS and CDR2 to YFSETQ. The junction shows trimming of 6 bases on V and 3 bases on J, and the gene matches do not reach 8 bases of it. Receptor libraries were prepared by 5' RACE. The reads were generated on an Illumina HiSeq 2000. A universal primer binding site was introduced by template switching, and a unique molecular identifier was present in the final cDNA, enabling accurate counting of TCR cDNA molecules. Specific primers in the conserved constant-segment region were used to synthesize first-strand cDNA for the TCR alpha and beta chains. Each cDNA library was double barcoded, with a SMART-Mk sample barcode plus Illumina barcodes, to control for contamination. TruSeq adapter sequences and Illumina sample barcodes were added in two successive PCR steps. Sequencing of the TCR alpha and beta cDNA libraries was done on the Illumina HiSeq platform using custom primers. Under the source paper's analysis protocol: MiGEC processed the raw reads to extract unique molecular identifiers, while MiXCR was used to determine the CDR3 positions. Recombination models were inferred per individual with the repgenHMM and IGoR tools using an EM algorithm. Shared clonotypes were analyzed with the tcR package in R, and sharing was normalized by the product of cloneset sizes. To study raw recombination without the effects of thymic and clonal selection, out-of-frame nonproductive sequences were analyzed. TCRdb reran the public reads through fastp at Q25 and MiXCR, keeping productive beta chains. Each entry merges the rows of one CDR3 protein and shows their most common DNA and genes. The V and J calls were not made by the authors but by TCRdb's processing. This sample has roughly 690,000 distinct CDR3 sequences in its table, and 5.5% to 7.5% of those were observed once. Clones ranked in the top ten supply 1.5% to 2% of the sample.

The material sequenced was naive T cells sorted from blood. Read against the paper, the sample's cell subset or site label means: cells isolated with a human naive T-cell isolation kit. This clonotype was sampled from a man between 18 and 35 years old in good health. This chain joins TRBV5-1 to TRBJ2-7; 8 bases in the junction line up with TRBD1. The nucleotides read TGCGCCAGCACAAAAGCAGGGGGCGTCTACGAGCAGTACTTC. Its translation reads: CASTKAGGVYEQYF.